This is a list of T cell receptor beta chains from one sample in a study of cytomegalovirus exposure and HLA in healthy donors. Profiled with immunoSEQ multiplex PCR; TCRdb holds only in-frame clones, not every one. This table holds 100,000 to 150,000 clones, 78% found once. Sequencing input: PBMCs. The source of these receptors is a man in his thirties or forties in good health and CMV-seropositive. Each CDR3 is given with its conserved first and last residue. A D gene is named only where the DNA matches it firmly. Size is omitted from some rows. Given values are once, few, many or a class for expanded clones.

>TRBD1|once|TRBJ1-1|TRBV7-6
TGTGCCAGCAGCGCGCCATCGGGACAGATGAACACTGAAGCTTTCTTT
CASSAPSGQMNTEAFF
>NA|NA|TRBJ1-1|TRBV27
TGTGCCAGCACCCCGAGTCTGACAGGTAAAGCTTTCTTT
CASTPSLTGKAFF
>NA|NA|TRBJ2-2|TRBV4-3
TGCGCCAGCAGCCTGAGCGCCGGGGAGCTGTTTTTT
CASSLSAGELFF
>NA|NA|TRBJ1-2|TRBV28
TGTGCCAGCAGTTTGTCAACAGATAGCTATGGCTACACCTTC
CASSLSTDSYGYTF
>TRBD2|NA|TRBJ2-7|TRBV11-2
TGTGCCAGCAGCCGTCTAGCGGGTCCCATTCAGTTCGAGCAGTACTTC
CASSRLAGPIQFEQYF
>NA|NA|TRBJ2-7|TRBV6-6
TGTGCCAGCAGGACCCTGGGAGGGGGTCGCGAGCAGTACTTC
CASRTLGGGREQYF
>TRBD2|NA|TRBJ2-5|TRBV5-1
TGCGCCAGCAGCGAAGGACTAGCGGGAGGTTTGCTAGAGACCCAGTACTTC
CASSEGLAGGLLETQYF
>NA|NA|TRBJ1-1|TRBV4-3
TGCGCCAGCAGCCAACAGGGGTGGACTGAAGCTTTCTTT
CASSQQGWTEAFF
>NA|NA|TRBJ1-2|TRBV4-1
TGCGCCAGCAGCCAAGATTGGGCACGCGATGGCTACACCTTC
CASSQDWARDGYTF
>NA|NA|TRBJ2-7|TRBV21-1
TGTGCCAGCAGCAAAGCGCGGGAGGGCGAGCAGTACTTC
CASSKAREGEQYF
>TRBD1|NA|TRBJ1-1|TRBV29-1
TGCAGCGCCACCTCGCCCGGGACAGCCATTGAAGCTTTCTTT
CSATSPGTAIEAFF
>TRBD1|NA|TRBJ1-4|TRBV5-6
TGTGCCAGCAGCTTTCAGACAGGGGCCACGGCACTGTTTTTT
CASSFQTGATALFF
>TRBD1|NA|TRBJ2-7|TRBV7-6
TGTGCCAGCAGCCAACCGGGACAGCCGACCTACGAGCAGTACTTC
CASSQPGQPTYEQYF
>NA|NA|TRBJ2-2|TRBV4-3
TGCGCCAGCAGCCAAGACCGAGTCACCGGGGAGCTGTTTTTT
CASSQDRVTGELFF
>NA|NA|TRBJ2-3|TRBV7-2
TGTGCCAGCAGGAGGCCGAACACAGATACGCAGTATTTT
CASRRPNTDTQYF
>NA|NA|TRBJ2-2|TRBV7-9
TGTGCCAGCGTCCTAGGGAACACCGGGGAGCTGTTTTTT
CASVLGNTGELFF
>TRBD2|NA|TRBJ2-5|TRBV5-4
TGTGCCAGCAGCTTTGGGGGGGTAGGAGAGACCCAGTACTTC
CASSFGGVGETQYF
>NA|NA|TRBJ2-3|TRBV7-2
TGTGCCAGCAGTCTCCCGGGGTCAGATACGCAGTATTTT
CASSLPGSDTQYF
>NA|NA|TRBJ2-5|TRBV7-9
TGTGCCAGCAGCCTACCCCTAGGGGTCCAGTACTTC
CASSLPLGVQYF
>NA|NA|TRBJ1-5|TRBV18
TGTGCCAGCTCACCCGCAAGGCCCAGGGATGGACAGCCCCAGCATTTT
CASSPARPRDGQPQHF
>NA|once|TRBJ1-6|TRBV4-2
TGTGCCAGCAGCCAAGACCAGGGATTCTCACCCCTCCACTTT
CASSQDQGFSPLHF
>TRBD1|NA|TRBJ1-5|TRBV5-6
TGTGCCAGCAGCTTGGCGGGACAGCTGGTCCTAGAGGCCCAGCATTTT
CASSLAGQLVLEAQHF
>NA|NA|TRBJ2-7|TRBV6-5
TGTGCCAGCAGTTCCACTATTGTTTCCTACGAGCAGTACTTC
CASSSTIVSYEQYF
>NA|NA|TRBJ1-4|TRBV5-6
TGTGCCAGCAGCTTCAGGGTCCCCAATGAAAAACTGTTTTTT
CASSFRVPNEKLFF
>TRBD2|NA|TRBJ2-1|TRBV5-6
TGTGCCAGCAGCTTGGTTGCGGGAGGCTCCTACAATGAGCAGTTCTTC
CASSLVAGGSYNEQFF
>NA|NA|TRBJ2-1|TRBV6-4
TGTGCCAGCAGTGGATTAGACGGGAACTCCTACAATGAGCAGTTCTTC
CASSGLDGNSYNEQFF
>NA|NA|TRBJ1-1|TRBV28
TGTGCCAGCAGTTTAAGTAGAGAGGGAAACACTGAAGCTTTCTTT
CASSLSREGNTEAFF
>TRBD2|NA|TRBJ2-7|TRBV6-5
TGTGCCAGCAGTTATGGGGGAGGGCCGTGGGAGCAGTACTTC
CASSYGGGPWEQYF
>NA|NA|TRBJ2-7|TRBV2
TGTGCCAGCAGTGGTCTGGGGGGCTCCTACGAGCAGTACTTC
CASSGLGGSYEQYF
>NA|NA|TRBJ2-4|TRBV19
TGTGCCAGTAGTGACAGAAGGTTTGACATTCAGTACTTC
CASSDRRFDIQYF
>NA|NA|TRBJ2-5|TRBV13
TGTGCCAGCAGCCCCGGAGTGGGGGGACCCCAAGAGACCCAGTACTTC
CASSPGVGGPQETQYF